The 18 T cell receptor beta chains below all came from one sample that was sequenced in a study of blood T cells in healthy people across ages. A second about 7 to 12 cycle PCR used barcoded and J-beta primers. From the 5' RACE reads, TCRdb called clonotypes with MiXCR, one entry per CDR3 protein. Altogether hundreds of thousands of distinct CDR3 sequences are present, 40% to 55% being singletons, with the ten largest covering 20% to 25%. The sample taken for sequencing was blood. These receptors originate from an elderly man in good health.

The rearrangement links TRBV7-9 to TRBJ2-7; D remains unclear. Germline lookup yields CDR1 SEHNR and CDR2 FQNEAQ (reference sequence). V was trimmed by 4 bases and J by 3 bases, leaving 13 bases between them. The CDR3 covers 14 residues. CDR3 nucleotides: TGTGCCAGCAGCTCATCGGAAAGCTACTACGAGCAGTACTTC. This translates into CASSSSESYYEQYF.

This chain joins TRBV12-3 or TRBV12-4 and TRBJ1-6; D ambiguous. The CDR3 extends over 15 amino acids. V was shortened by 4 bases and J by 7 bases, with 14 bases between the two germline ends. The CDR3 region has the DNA TGTGCCAGCAGTTCGGCAGGTCTGGACAATTCACCCCTCCACTTT. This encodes CASSSAGLDNSPLHF.

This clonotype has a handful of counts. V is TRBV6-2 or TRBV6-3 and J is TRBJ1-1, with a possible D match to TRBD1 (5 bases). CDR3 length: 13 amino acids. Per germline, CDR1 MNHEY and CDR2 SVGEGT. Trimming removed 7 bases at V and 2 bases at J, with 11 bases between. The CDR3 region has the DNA TGTGCCAGCACAGGGATTGAAAACACTGAAGCTTTCTTT. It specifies CASTGIENTEAFF.

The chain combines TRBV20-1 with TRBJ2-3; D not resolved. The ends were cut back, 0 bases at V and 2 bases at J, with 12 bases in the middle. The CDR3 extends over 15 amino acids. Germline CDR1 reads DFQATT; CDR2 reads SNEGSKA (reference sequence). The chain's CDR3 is CSARDRAGYTDTQYF. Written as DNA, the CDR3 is TGCAGTGCTAGAGATAGGGCAGGATACACAGATACGCAGTATTTT.

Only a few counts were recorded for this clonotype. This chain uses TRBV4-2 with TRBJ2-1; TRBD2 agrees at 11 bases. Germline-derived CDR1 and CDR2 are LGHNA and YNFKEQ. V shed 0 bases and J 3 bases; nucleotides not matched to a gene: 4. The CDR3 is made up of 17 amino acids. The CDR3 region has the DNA TGTGCCAGCAGCCAAGAAGGCGGGACTAGCGGCTACAATGAGCAGTTCTTC. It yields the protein CASSQEGGTSGYNEQFF.

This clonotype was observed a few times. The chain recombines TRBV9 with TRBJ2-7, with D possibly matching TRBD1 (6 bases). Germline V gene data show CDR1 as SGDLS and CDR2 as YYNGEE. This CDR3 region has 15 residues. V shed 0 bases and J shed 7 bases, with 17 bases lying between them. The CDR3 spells CASSVAPGASNEQYF. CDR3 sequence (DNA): TGTGCCAGCAGCGTAGCTCCAGGGGCCTCCAATGAGCAGTACTTC.

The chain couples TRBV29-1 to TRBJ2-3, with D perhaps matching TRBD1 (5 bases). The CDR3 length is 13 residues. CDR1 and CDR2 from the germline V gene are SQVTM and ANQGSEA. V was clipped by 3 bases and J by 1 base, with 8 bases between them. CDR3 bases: TGCAGCGTTGATTTGGGGCGCACAGATACGCAGTATTTT. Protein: CSVDLGRTDTQYF.

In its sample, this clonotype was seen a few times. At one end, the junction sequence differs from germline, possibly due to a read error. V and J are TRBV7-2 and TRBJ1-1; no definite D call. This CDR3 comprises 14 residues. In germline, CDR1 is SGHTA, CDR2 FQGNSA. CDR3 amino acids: CASSLTGPNTEAFF. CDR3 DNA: TGTGCCAGCAGCTTAACCGGGCCGAACACCGAAGCTTTCTTT. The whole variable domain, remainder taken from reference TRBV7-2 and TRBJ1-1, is GAGVSQSPSNKVTEKGKDVELRCDPISGHTALYWYRQSLGQGLEFLIYFQGNSAPDKSGLPSDRFSAERTGGSVSTLTIQRTQQEDSAVYLCASSLTGPNTEAFFGQGTRLTVV.

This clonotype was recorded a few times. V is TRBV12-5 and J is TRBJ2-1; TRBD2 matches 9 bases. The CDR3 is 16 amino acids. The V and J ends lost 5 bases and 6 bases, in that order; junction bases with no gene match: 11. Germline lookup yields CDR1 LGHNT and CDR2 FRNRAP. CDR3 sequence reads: CASGPPGTSFINEQFF. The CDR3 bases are TGTGCTAGTGGTCCCCCCGGGACTAGCTTTATCAATGAGCAGTTCTTC. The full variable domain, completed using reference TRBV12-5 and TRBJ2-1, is DARVTQTPRHKVTEMGQEVTMRCQPILGHNTVFWYRQTMMQGLELLAYFRNRAPLDDSGMPKDRFSAEMPDATLATLKIQPSEPRDSAVYFCASGPPGTSFINEQFFGPGTRLTVL.

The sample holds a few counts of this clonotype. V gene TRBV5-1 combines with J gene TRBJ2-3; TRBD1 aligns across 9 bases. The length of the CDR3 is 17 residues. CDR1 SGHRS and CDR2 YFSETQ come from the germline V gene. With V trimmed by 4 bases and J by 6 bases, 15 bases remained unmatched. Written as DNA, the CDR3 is TGCGCCAGCAGCCTACTTACCGGGACAGGGATTGAGGATACGCAGTATTTT. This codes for CASSLLTGTGIEDTQYF.

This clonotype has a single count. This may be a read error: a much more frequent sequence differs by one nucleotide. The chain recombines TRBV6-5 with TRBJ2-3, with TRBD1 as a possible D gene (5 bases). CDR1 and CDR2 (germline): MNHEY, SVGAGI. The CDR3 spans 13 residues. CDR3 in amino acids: CASSYDPTGTQYF. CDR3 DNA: TGTGCCAGCAGTTACGACCCCACAGGTACGCAGTATTTT.

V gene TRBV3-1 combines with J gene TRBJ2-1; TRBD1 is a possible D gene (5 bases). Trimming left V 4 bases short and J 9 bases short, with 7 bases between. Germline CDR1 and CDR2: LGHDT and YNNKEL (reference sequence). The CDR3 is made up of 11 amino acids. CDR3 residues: CASSLDSEQFF. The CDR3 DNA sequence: TGTGCCAGCAGCCTAGACAGTGAGCAGTTCTTC.

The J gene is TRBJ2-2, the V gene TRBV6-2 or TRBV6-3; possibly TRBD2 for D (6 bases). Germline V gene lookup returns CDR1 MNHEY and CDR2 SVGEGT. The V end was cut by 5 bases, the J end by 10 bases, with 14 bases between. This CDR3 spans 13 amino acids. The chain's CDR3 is CASSDTRGLELFF. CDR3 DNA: TGTGCCAGCAGTGACACGAGGGGACTGGAGCTGTTTTTT.

The CDR3 coding sequence is TGTGCCAGCACCCAAGGGGGGGAGACCCAGTACTTC. Its protein product is CASTQGGETQYF. The V call is TRBV12-3 or TRBV12-4, the J call TRBJ2-5, with D possibly called TRBD1 or TRBD2 (6 bases each). Trimming left V 7 bases short and J 5 bases short, with 11 bases between. This CDR3 contains 12 residues.

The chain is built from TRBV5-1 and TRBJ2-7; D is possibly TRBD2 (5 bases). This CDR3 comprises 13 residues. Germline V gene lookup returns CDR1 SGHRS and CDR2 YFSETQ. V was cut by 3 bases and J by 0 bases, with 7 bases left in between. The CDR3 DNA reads TGCGCCAGCAGCTGGAGGAGCTCCTACGAGCAGTACTTC. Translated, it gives CASSWRSSYEQYF.

In nucleotides, the CDR3 is TGCGCCAGCAGCACTACTAGCGGGAGGGCCGTGGATACGCAGTATTTT. It codes for CASSTTSGRAVDTQYF. This rearrangement joins TRBV5-1 to TRBJ2-3; TRBD2 agrees at 13 bases. The germline gives CDR1 SGHRS, CDR2 YFSETQ. CDR3 length equals 16 residues. J lost 6 bases, V lost 4 bases, and 8 bases had no gene match.

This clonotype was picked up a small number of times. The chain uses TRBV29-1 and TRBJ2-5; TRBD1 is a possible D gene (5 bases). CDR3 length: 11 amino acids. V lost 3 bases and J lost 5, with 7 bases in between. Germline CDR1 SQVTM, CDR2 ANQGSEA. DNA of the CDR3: TGCAGCGTTGACAGGGTTGAGACCCAGTACTTC. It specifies CSVDRVETQYF.

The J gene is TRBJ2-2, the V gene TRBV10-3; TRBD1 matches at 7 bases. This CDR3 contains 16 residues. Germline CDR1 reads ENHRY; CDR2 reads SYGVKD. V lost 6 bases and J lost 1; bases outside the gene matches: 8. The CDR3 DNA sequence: TGTGCCATCAGCTTGACAGGGACACTGAACACCGGGGAGCTGTTTTTT. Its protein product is CAISLTGTLNTGELFF.